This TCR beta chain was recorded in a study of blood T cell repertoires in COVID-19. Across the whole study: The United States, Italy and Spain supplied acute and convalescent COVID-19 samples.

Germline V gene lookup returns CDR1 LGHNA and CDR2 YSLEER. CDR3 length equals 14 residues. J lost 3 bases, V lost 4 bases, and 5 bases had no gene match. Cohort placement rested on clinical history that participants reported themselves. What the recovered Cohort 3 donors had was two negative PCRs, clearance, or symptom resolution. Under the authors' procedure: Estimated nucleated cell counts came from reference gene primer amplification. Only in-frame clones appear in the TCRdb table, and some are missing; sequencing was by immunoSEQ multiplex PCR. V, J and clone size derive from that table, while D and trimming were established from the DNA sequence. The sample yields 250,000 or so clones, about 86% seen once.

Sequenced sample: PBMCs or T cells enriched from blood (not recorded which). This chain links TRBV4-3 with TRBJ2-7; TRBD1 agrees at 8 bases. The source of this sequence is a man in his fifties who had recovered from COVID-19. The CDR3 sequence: CASSRGTGGYEQYF. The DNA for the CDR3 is TGCGCCAGCAGCCGCGGGACAGGTGGCTACGAGCAGTACTTC.